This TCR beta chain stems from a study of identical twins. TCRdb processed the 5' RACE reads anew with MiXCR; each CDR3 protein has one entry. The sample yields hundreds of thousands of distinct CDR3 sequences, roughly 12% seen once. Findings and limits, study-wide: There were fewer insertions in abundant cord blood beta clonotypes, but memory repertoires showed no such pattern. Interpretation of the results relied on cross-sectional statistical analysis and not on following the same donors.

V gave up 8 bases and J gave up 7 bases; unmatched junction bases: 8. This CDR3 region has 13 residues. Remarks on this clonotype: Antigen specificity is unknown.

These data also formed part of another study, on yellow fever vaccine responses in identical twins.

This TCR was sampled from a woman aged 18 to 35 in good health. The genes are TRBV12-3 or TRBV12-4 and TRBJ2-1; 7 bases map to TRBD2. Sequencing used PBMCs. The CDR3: CASRAGEDNEQFF. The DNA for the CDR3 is TGTGCCAGCCGGGCGGGAGAGGATAATGAGCAGTTCTTC.